This passage covers 21 T cell receptor beta chains from one sample sequenced in a study of T cells in Graves' hyperthyroidism and ophthalmopathy. The CDR3 regions of TCR beta were amplified from RNA transcripts. With the HTBI primer set, the TCR CDR3 went through a first round of RT-PCR. A single record per CDR3 protein comes from TCRdb applying MiXCR to the multiplex PCR reads. The sample carries more than 300,000 distinct CDR3 sequences, approximately 17% recorded once. The sequenced material came from blood. The receptors come from a man younger than 35 with Graves' ophthalmopathy.

This clonotype has ten or more counts. J is TRBJ1-6 and V is TRBV5-1; TRBD1 might be the D (6 bases). This CDR3 is built from 14 residues. V was clipped by 0 bases and J by 8 bases, with 9 bases between them. Germline CDR1 is SGHRS and CDR2 is YFSETQ. CDR3 residues: CASSLDREDSPLHF. The CDR3 DNA reads as TGCGCCAGCAGCTTGGACAGGGAGGATTCACCCCTCCACTTT.

The chain recombines TRBV6-1 with TRBJ2-1; TRBD1 agrees at 8 bases. Germline CDR1 MNHNS, CDR2 SASEGT. The J segment lost 7 bases and the V segment lost 6 bases, leaving 11 bases of the junction unmatched. CDR3 length: 15 amino acids. As DNA, the CDR3 is TGTGCCAGCAGATCCGGGACAGGATCGTTTAATGAGCAGTTCTTC. Residues: CASRSGTGSFNEQFF.

This clonotype was observed at least ten times. This chain connects TRBV7-6 to TRBJ2-3, with 8 bases identical to TRBD2. In germline, CDR1 is SGHVS, CDR2 FNYEAQ. The CDR3 contains 16 residues. The junction had 12 bases not matched to a gene; V was cut back by 5 bases and J by 5 bases. DNA for the CDR3: TGTGCCAGCAGCCTCCAACCGGGACTAGAAGGAGATACGCAGTATTTT. Translating it yields CASSLQPGLEGDTQYF.

The chain links TRBV7-3 to TRBJ2-2; D gene unclear. The germline gives CDR1 SGHTA, CDR2 FQGTGA. Trimming removed 5 bases from V and 8 bases from J, with 15 bases in between. This CDR3 is built from 14 residues. The CDR3 nucleotides read TGTGCCAGCAGCCCTGCTTACGGATGGGGGGAGCTGTTTTTT. Amino acid sequence: CASSPAYGWGELFF.

At least ten counts were recorded for this clonotype. The chain joins TRBV3-1 to TRBJ2-7; possible D gene TRBD2, 6 bases. From germline, CDR1 is LGHDT and CDR2 YNNKEL (reference sequence). Between the trimmed V and J ends, which lost 1 base and 5 bases, there was a span of 9 bases. The CDR3 extends over 13 amino acids. CDR3 sequence: CASSQVPGDEQYF. Written as DNA, the CDR3 is TGTGCCAGCAGCCAAGTTCCGGGAGACGAGCAGTACTTC.

This clonotype was recorded at least ten times. CDR3 nucleotide sequence: TGTGCCAGCAGCCAGGAGACAGGGCTCTACGAGCAGTACTTC. Its protein product is CASSQETGLYEQYF. The chain combines TRBV3-1 with TRBJ2-7, with 7 bases fitting TRBD1. Germline lookup yields CDR1 LGHDT and CDR2 YNNKEL (reference sequence). J lost 3 bases, V lost 3 bases, and 5 bases had no gene match. The CDR3 is 14 residues long.

There are a few counts of this clonotype. The chain has TRBV19 and TRBJ1-1, with a weak D call TRBD1 (6 bases). Germline V gene sequence: CDR1 LNHDA, CDR2 SQIVND (reference sequence). Trimming cost V 6 bases and J 4 bases, with 24 bases left between them. This CDR3 contains 17 residues. The CDR3 sequence: CASRRGTGIGGGTEAFF. The CDR3 DNA follows: TGTGCCAGTAGAAGAGGAACAGGGATAGGTGGTGGCACTGAAGCTTTCTTT.

This clonotype has a count of ten or more. This chain links TRBV7-9 with TRBJ1-1; D is undetermined. CDR1 is SEHNR, CDR2 FQNEAQ, per germline (reference sequence). The CDR3 runs 15 residues. Trimming stripped 1 base from V and 1 base from J, with 10 bases between. In DNA, the CDR3 is TGTGCCAGCAGCTTAGGTATAGGAGCGAACACTGAAGCTTTCTTT. Amino acids: CASSLGIGANTEAFF. Complete variable domain (other parts from reference TRBV7-9 and TRBJ1-1): DTGVSQNPRHKITKRGQNVTFRCDPISEHNRLYWYRQTLGQGPEFLTYFQNEAQLEKSRLLSDRFSAERPKGSFSTLEIQRTEQGDSAMYLCASSLGIGANTEAFFGQGTRLTVV.

The chain employs TRBV30 and TRBJ2-1; the D gene is possibly TRBD2 (6 bases). There are 13 residues in the CDR3. In germline, CDR1 is GTSNPN, CDR2 SVGIG (reference sequence). Deletions cut 5 bases from V and 6 bases from J, with 14 bases between. The CDR3 region has the DNA TGTGCCTGGCTAGGGGAGGCCGGCAATGAGCAGTTCTTC. Translated: CAWLGEAGNEQFF.

Notes on this clonotype: This may be a read error: a much more frequent sequence differs by one nucleotide. Written as DNA, the CDR3 is TGTGCCAGCAGTTACTTTGACGGGATACACGTCAACTATGGCTACACCTTC. This translates into CASSYFDGIHVNYGYTF. The chain combines TRBV6-2 or TRBV6-3 with TRBJ1-2, with no clear D. Germline V CDR1 and CDR2: MNHEY, SVGEGT. V was clipped by 1 base and J by 2 bases, with 17 bases between them. The CDR3 has 17 residues.

This clonotype has at least ten counts. The chain carries TRBV7-9 and TRBJ2-7; D not resolved. CDR1 is SEHNR, CDR2 FQNEAQ, per germline (reference sequence). CDR3 length: 15 amino acids. Between the trimmed V and J ends, which lost 4 bases and 5 bases, there was a span of 18 bases. The CDR3 DNA follows: TGTGCCAGCAGCTCCCGAAGGGAAGGGAAAAACGAGCAGTACTTC. Protein sequence: CASSSRREGKNEQYF.

This clonotype was seen at least ten times. This rearrangement joins TRBV20-1 to TRBJ1-5; TRBD1 matches 8 bases. Germline CDR1 and CDR2: DFQATT and SNEGSKA (reference sequence). The V gene end was trimmed by 4 bases and the J gene end by 5 bases; junction bases not matched to a gene: 4. The CDR3 totals 13 residues. The CDR3 is CSATIQGDQPQHF. Here the CDR3 DNA reads TGCAGTGCTACCATACAGGGGGATCAGCCCCAGCATTTT.

This clonotype has at least ten counts. The chain uses TRBV7-3 and TRBJ1-2, with D possibly TRBD1 on 6 matching bases. Germline loops: CDR1 SGHTA, CDR2 FQGTGA. The CDR3 spans 13 residues. V was cut by 5 bases and J by 5 bases, with 12 bases left in between. The CDR3 spells CASSPDRQYGYTF. The CDR3 DNA sequence: TGTGCCAGCAGCCCGGACAGACAATATGGCTACACCTTC.

The chain combines TRBV2 with TRBJ1-2, with 7 bases that match TRBD1. The V gene's germline CDR1 is SNHLY and CDR2 FYNNEI. V shed 8 bases, J shed 6 bases, and the junction held 9 bases outside the gene matches. The CDR3 covers 13 residues. CDR3 bases: TGTGCCAGCGACAGGGAGGGGACTGATGGCTACACCTTC. Protein: CASDREGTDGYTF.

J is TRBJ1-5 and V is TRBV3-1; D is unresolved. The CDR3 is 17 amino acids. CDR1 is LGHDT and CDR2 is YNNKEL in the germline V gene (reference sequence). The V gene lost 1 base and the J gene lost 4 bases, with 17 bases spanning the gap. CDR3 sequence (DNA): TGTGCCAGCAGCCAAGGTTTTATCGTCCGCTCGAATCAGCCCCAGCATTTT. Translated: CASSQGFIVRSNQPQHF.

This clonotype came up a few times. The chain joins TRBV7-9 to TRBJ1-2; tentatively, D is TRBD1 (5 bases). The CDR3 contains 15 residues. V dropped 1 base and J dropped 4 bases, with 13 bases sitting between them. Germline CDR1 SEHNR, CDR2 FQNEAQ (reference sequence). CDR3 bases: TGTGCCAGCAGCTTAGACGCCGAAGGGACCTATGGCTACACCTTC. Encoded protein: CASSLDAEGTYGYTF.

Many counts were recorded for this clonotype. This chain connects TRBV5-1 to TRBJ2-3; a weak D match, TRBD2 (6 bases). The V end lost 0 bases, the J end lost 4 bases, and 9 bases lay between the germline ends. This CDR3 spans 14 amino acids. Germline CDR1 and CDR2: SGHRS and YFSETQ. CDR3 sequence: CASSLAGSSDTQYF. DNA for the CDR3: TGCGCCAGCAGCTTGGCCGGGAGTTCAGATACGCAGTATTTT.

Ten or more counts support this clonotype. The gene calls are TRBV6-1 and TRBJ2-7, with 8 bases aligning to TRBD1. This CDR3 is built from 15 residues. Trimming at V came to 5 bases and at J to 5 bases, leaving 11 bases not matched to a gene. Germline loops: CDR1 MNHNS, CDR2 SASEGT. This chain's CDR3 is CASSSRNRGVHEQYF. The DNA for the CDR3 is TGTGCCAGCAGTTCGAGGAACAGGGGGGTCCACGAGCAGTACTTC.

There are many counts of this clonotype. The gene calls are TRBV20-1 and TRBJ2-1; D not certain. The CDR3 contains 12 residues. Germline V gene data show CDR1 as DFQATT and CDR2 as SNEGSKA (reference sequence). V was shortened by 7 bases and J by 3 bases, with 10 bases between the two germline ends. The CDR3 DNA sequence: TGCAGTGTGGCGCGTGGCTACAATGAGCAGTTCTTC. Residues: CSVARGYNEQFF.

This clonotype was counted only a few times. The J gene is TRBJ1-6, the V gene TRBV28; TRBD1 is a possible D gene (5 bases). CDR3 length: 12 amino acids. V lost 8 bases and J lost 6, with 8 bases in between. CDR1 and CDR2 (germline): MDHEN, SYDVKM. In DNA form, the CDR3 reads TGTGCCAGCCGGGACCTTAATTCACCCCTCCACTTT. It translates to CASRDLNSPLHF.

This clonotype was seen repeatedly, ten times or more. V is TRBV12-3 or TRBV12-4 and J is TRBJ2-7, with D tentatively TRBD1 or TRBD2 (5 bases each). The germline V and J ends were trimmed by 6 bases and 2 bases, with 17 bases remaining between them. The CDR3 is 15 amino acids. Written as DNA, the CDR3 is TGTGCCAGCAGCTCTGGGGGTAGAGGCCCCTACGAGCAGTACTTC. Protein: CASSSGGRGPYEQYF.